This entry describes one T cell receptor (beta chain). Some clones are missing from TCRdb's copy, which holds only in-frame ones; the method was immunoSEQ multiplex PCR. Of approximately 70,000 clones listed, about 88% were seen once; the top ten hold approximately 0.25%. This sample is drawn from a study of OX40 agonist ivuxolimab in advanced cancers. Study-level information: Three dose-escalation patients had partial responses: one with hepatocellular carcinoma and two with cutaneous melanoma.

V lost 0 bases and J lost 0; bases outside the gene matches: 3. Germline-derived CDR1 and CDR2 are SGHNT and YYREEE (reference sequence). The CDR3 has 15 residues. The rearrangement uses TRBV5-4 and TRBJ2-7; 7 bases line up with TRBD2. This sample comprised CD4+ or CD8+ T cells sorted from blood, obtained in a trial of the OX40 agonist ivuxolimab. The receptor was isolated from an adult with an advanced solid tumor such as melanoma, head and neck, liver or kidney cancer. CDR3 residues: CASSLGEGSSYEQYF. CDR3 DNA: TGTGCCAGCAGCTTGGGGGAGGGGAGCTCCTACGAGCAGTACTTC.